This TCR beta chain came from a study of blood T cell repertoires in COVID-19. This CDR3 is built from 15 residues. V lost 0 bases, J lost 0 bases, and 8 bases lay in between. Germline assignment: CDR1 SGHRS and CDR2 YFSETQ. Authors' methods: Amplifying reference gene primers gave estimates of nucleated cell counts. Using immunoSEQ multiplex PCR, the repertoire was profiled, and TCRdb retains in-frame clones only, with some absent. D and trimming come from the DNA, and the V and J calls and clone size come from that table. The sample has approximately 150,000 clones; over 65% are singletons. The V and J genes are TRBV5-1 and TRBJ2-3, with a tentative D call TRBD2 (5 bases). The sample was peripheral blood. This TCR was sampled from a man aged 50-59 years with acute or convalescent COVID-19. CDR3 bases: TGCGCCAGCAGCTTGGCGTCGGGGAGCACAGATACGCAGTATTTT. As protein: CASSLASGSTDTQYF.